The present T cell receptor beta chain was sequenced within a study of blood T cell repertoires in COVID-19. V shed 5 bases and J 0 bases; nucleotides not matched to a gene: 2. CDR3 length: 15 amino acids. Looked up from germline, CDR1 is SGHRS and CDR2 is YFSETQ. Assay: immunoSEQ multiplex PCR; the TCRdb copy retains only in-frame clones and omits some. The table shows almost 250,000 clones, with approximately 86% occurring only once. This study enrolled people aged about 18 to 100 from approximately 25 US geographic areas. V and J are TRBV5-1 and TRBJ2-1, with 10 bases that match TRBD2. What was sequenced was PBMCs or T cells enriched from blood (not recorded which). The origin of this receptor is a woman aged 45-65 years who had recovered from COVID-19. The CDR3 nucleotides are TGCGCCAGCAGACCTAGCGGGAGCTCCTACAATGAGCAGTTCTTC. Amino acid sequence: CASRPSGSSYNEQFF. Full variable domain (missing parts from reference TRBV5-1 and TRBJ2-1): KAGVTQTPRYLIKTRGQQVTLSCSPISGHRSVSWYQQTPGQGLQFLFEYFSETQRNKGNFPGRFSGRQFSNSRSEMNVSTLELGDSALYLCASRPSGSSYNEQFFGPGTRLTVL.